This entry lists 19 T cell receptor beta chains sequenced from one sample in a study of blood T cell repertoires in COVID-19 (dated by TCRdb to the early 2020s). The library was prepared using the immunoSEQ multiplex PCR assay. As stored in TCRdb, this immuneACCESS dataset retains in-frame rearrangements with V and J assigned. A fraction of the clones does not appear; measured against another copy, unresolved V genes explain less than half of the discrepancy, and the remainder lacks a known reason. Counted in this sample were about 150,000 clones; around nine tenths of them appeared once. The ten largest account for 0.58% of the sample. The sequencing input was peripheral blood. The receptors were gathered from a man in his 60s with COVID-19, enrolled during active disease.

The rearrangement links TRBV18 to TRBJ1-1; 7 positions match TRBD1. The germline V gene has CDR1 KGHSH and CDR2 LQKENI. Unmatched junction bases numbered 27, after V lost 6 bases and J lost 2 bases. The CDR3 covers 21 residues. The CDR3 nucleotides read TGTGCCAGCTCCCTAGACCGAGACAGGGCCACAAACCCCAGGTACAACACTGAAGCTTTCTTT. Its protein product is CASSLDRDRATNPRYNTEAFF.

The rearrangement joins TRBV5-1 to TRBJ1-3; TRBD1 aligns across 9 bases. Germline CDR1 is SGHRS and CDR2 is YFSETQ. V shed 0 bases, J shed 4 bases, and the junction held 5 bases outside the gene matches. CDR3 length: 16 residues. The CDR3 nucleotides read TGCGCCAGCAGCTTGGAACAGGGGGCATCGGGAAACACCATATATTTT. This encodes CASSLEQGASGNTIYF.

The CDR3 here is CASNGPSSYEQYF. The CDR3 nucleotides are TGTGCCAGCAACGGTCCGAGCTCCTACGAGCAGTACTTC. J is TRBJ2-7 and V is TRBV2; unclear D gene. V was cut by 7 bases and J by 0 bases, with 10 bases left in between. Germline V lookup: CDR1 SNHLY, CDR2 FYNNEI. This CDR3 is 13 amino acids long.

The V gene is TRBV7-8, the J gene TRBJ2-1; D is perhaps TRBD2 (6 bases). This CDR3 region has 14 residues. V was trimmed by 0 bases and J by 11 bases, leaving 14 bases between them. Per germline, CDR1 SGHVS and CDR2 FQNEAQ. The CDR3 coding sequence is TGTGCCAGCAGCTTAGCGCGGGAAGCACTGAAGCAGTTCTTC. Protein sequence: CASSLAREALKQFF. The full variable domain, with the rest looked up from reference TRBV7-8 and TRBJ2-1, is GAGVSQSPRYKVAKRGQDVALRCDPISGHVSLFWYQQALGQGPEFLTYFQNEAQLDKSGLPSDRFFAERPEGSVSTLKIQRTQQEDSAVYLCASSLAREALKQFFGPGTRLTVL.

The CDR3 DNA sequence: TGTGCCAGCAGCACTCGACAGGCCTCGGTGGGCACCGGGGAGCTGTTTTTT. Translated, it gives CASSTRQASVGTGELFF. The chain employs TRBV7-9 and TRBJ2-2; possibly TRBD1 for D (6 bases). This CDR3 is 17 amino acids long. Germline V lookup: CDR1 SEHNR, CDR2 FQNEAQ (reference sequence). The V gene lost 5 bases and the J gene lost 4 bases, with 20 bases spanning the gap.

The chain recombines TRBV4-3 with TRBJ2-7, with 7 bases lining up with TRBD1. This CDR3 has 15 residues. The V gene end was trimmed by 0 bases and the J gene end by 5 bases; junction bases not matched to a gene: 7. Germline loops: CDR1 LGHNA, CDR2 YSLEER. CDR3 protein: CASSQDRQGVDEQYF. CDR3 nucleotides: TGCGCCAGCAGCCAAGATAGACAGGGAGTCGACGAGCAGTACTTC.

The chain combines TRBV7-8 with TRBJ2-5; a possible D gene is TRBD2 (7 bases). Trimming took 1 base from V and 4 from J, leaving 16 bases between them. Germline loops: CDR1 SGHVS, CDR2 FQNEAQ. This CDR3 region has 16 residues. The CDR3 sequence: CASSLGRRGAGETQYF. CDR3 coding DNA: TGTGCCAGCAGCTTAGGGCGCCGGGGGGCGGGAGAGACCCAGTACTTC.

The genes are TRBV19 and TRBJ2-1; 10 nucleotides match TRBD2. The V gene end was trimmed by 5 bases and the J gene end by 14 bases; junction bases not matched to a gene: 12. This CDR3 contains 14 residues. CDR1 and CDR2 from the germline V gene are LNHDA and SQIVND (reference sequence). CDR3 nucleotides: TGTGCCAGTAGTGCCAAGCAGCGGGGGGGAGTTAAGTTCTTC. Translated, it gives CASSAKQRGGVKFF.

The chain recombines TRBV10-3 with TRBJ1-5; 9 bases are a match to TRBD1. The CDR3 spans 14 residues. CDR1 ENHRY and CDR2 SYGVKD come from the germline V gene. V shed 7 bases and J 4 bases; nucleotides not matched to a gene: 5. This CDR3 is CAIKAGTGNQPQHF. The CDR3 nucleotides read TGTGCCATCAAAGCCGGGACAGGGAATCAGCCCCAGCATTTT.

This clone turned up a few times. The chain couples TRBV18 to TRBJ2-7, with D uncertain. V was shortened by 3 bases and J by 4 bases, with 10 bases between the two germline ends. The germline V gene has CDR1 KGHSH and CDR2 LQKENI. This CDR3 spans 13 amino acids. CDR3 nucleotide sequence: TGTGCCAGCTCACCGGCCTCGACTTACGAGCAGTACTTC. This translates into CASSPASTYEQYF.

CDR3 nucleotides: TGTGCCAGCAGCGCCAGATTTAATTCACCCCTCCACTTT. It encodes CASSARFNSPLHF. The chain employs TRBV9 and TRBJ1-6; D not resolved. The CDR3 covers 13 residues. Trimming cost V 3 bases and J 6 bases, with 7 bases left between them. Germline V CDR1 and CDR2: SGDLS, YYNGEE.

The rearrangement joins TRBV19 to TRBJ1-4; 7 positions agree with TRBD1. From germline, CDR1 is LNHDA and CDR2 SQIVND (reference sequence). After removal of 7 bases from V and 7 bases from J, the junction contained 9 bases not matched to a gene. This CDR3 is built from 14 residues. This chain's CDR3 is CASKTQGVGEKLFF. The CDR3 DNA reads as TGTGCCAGTAAAACTCAGGGGGTTGGTGAAAAACTGTTTTTT. Supplemented by reference TRBV19 and TRBJ1-4, the full variable domain reads DGGITQSPKYLFRKEGQNVTLSCEQNLNHDAMYWYRQDPGQGLRLIYYSQIVNDFQKGDIAEGYSVSREKKESFPLTVTSAQKNPTAFYLCASKTQGVGEKLFFGSGTQLSVL.

This clone was recorded only once. The rearrangement uses TRBV12-3 or TRBV12-4 and TRBJ2-2; no definite D call. V was cut by 3 bases and J by 4 bases, with 6 bases left in between. The CDR3 extends over 13 amino acids. The CDR3 sequence is CASSFKSTGELFF. CDR3 coding DNA: TGTGCCAGCAGTTTCAAGAGCACCGGGGAGCTGTTTTTT.

This clone was counted between two and nine times. This sequence joins TRBV11-1 and TRBJ2-7, with 9 bases lining up with TRBD1. Germline V CDR1 and CDR2: SGHAT, FQDESV (reference sequence). V was clipped by 5 bases and J by 3 bases; unmatched bases: 2. The CDR3 sequence is 13 residues long. The CDR3 DNA reads as TGTGCCAGCAGCCTGACAGGGGGCTACGAGCAGTACTTC. Translating it yields CASSLTGGYEQYF.

V and J are TRBV18 and TRBJ1-6, with D possibly matching TRBD1 (6 bases). Trimming removed 3 bases from V and 7 bases from J, with 7 bases in between. The CDR3 sequence is 13 residues long. The V gene's germline CDR1 is KGHSH and CDR2 LQKENI. The CDR3 reads CASSPDRNSPLHF. The CDR3 DNA is TGTGCCAGCTCACCGGACAGAAATTCACCCCTCCACTTT.

This clone was recorded only once. The chain joins TRBV18 to TRBJ2-7, with TRBD2 matching 8 bases. CDR3 length: 18 amino acids. With V trimmed by 0 bases and J by 2 bases, 12 bases remained unmatched. Germline CDR1 reads KGHSH; CDR2 reads LQKENI. CDR3 DNA sequence: TGTGCCAGCTCACCACCGGGGCTAGCGGGCGCCATGACCTACGAGCAGTACTTC. Residues: CASSPPGLAGAMTYEQYF.

V is TRBV18 and J is TRBJ2-4, with TRBD1 matching over 9 bases. V lost 3 bases, J lost 0 bases, and 3 bases stayed unmatched. Germline lookup yields CDR1 KGHSH and CDR2 LQKENI. The CDR3 runs to 16 residues. CDR3 protein: CASSPGTGLAKNIQYF. The CDR3 DNA sequence: TGTGCCAGCTCACCTGGGACAGGGCTAGCCAAAAACATTCAGTACTTC.

This chain connects TRBV5-8 to TRBJ1-2; the match to TRBD1 covers 8 bases. Germline CDR1 and CDR2: SGHTS and YDEGEE. With V trimmed by 2 bases and J by 2 bases, 5 bases remained unmatched. The CDR3 runs 15 residues. The CDR3 sequence is CASSLGGQANYGYTF. Here the CDR3 DNA reads TGTGCCAGCAGCTTAGGGGGACAGGCCAACTATGGCTACACCTTC.

V is TRBV5-5 and J is TRBJ2-7; 9 nucleotides match TRBD1. The germline gives CDR1 SGHKS, CDR2 YYEKEE (reference sequence). The CDR3 sequence is 14 residues long. The V and J ends lost 7 bases and 6 bases, in that order; junction bases with no gene match: 11. CDR3 protein: CASLLGTGFSEQYF. The CDR3 DNA reads as TGTGCCAGCCTACTTGGGACAGGGTTCTCCGAGCAGTACTTC.